A selection of T cell receptor beta chains follows, all from one sample in a study of T cells in Graves' hyperthyroidism and ophthalmopathy. Using its own MiXCR run on the multiplex PCR reads, TCRdb lists one record per CDR3 protein. This sample has more than 500,000 distinct CDR3 sequences, with about 16% found just once. What was sequenced was blood. Receptors were obtained from a woman in her twenties or thirties with Graves' ophthalmopathy. Both conserved end residues are part of each CDR3. D genes are given only for firm matches. Clone size is not always given. Where it is, it says once, few, many or a class for expanded clones.

NA	TRBV11-2	TRBJ2-5	few	CASSLGVYQETQYF	TGTGCCAGCAGCTTAGGAGTTTACCAAGAGACCCAGTACTTC
TRBD1	TRBV30	TRBJ1-2	many	CACPTGNYGYTF	TGTGCCTGCCCGACAGGGAACTATGGCTACACCTTC
NA	TRBV12-3/TRBV12-4	TRBJ2-5	many	CASSLAHQETQYF	TGTGCCAGCAGTTTAGCCCATCAAGAGACCCAGTACTTC
NA	TRBV20-1	TRBJ2-1	many	CSARTGSTSGRYNEQFF	TGCAGTGCAAGGACAGGGTCGACTAGCGGACGCTACAATGAGCAGTTCTTC
TRBD1	TRBV10-1	TRBJ1-3	many	CASSGQGGNTIYF	TGCGCCAGCAGTGGACAGGGTGGAAACACCATATATTTT
NA	TRBV5-6	TRBJ2-2	few	CASSKDLNTGELFF	TGTGCCAGCAGCAAGGACCTTAACACCGGGGAGCTGTTTTTT
TRBD2	TRBV20-1	TRBJ2-1	many	CSARQPGLAAHNEQFF	TGCAGTGCTAGACAACCGGGACTAGCGGCTCACAATGAGCAGTTCTTC
NA	TRBV5-1	TRBJ2-3	few	CASKVSSTDTQYF	TGCGCCAGCAAAGTCTCAAGCACAGATACGCAGTATTTT
NA	TRBV28	TRBJ1-3	many	CASNVGGVGGNTIYF	TGTGCCAGCAACGTAGGTGGGGTCGGTGGAAACACCATATATTTT
NA	TRBV10-3	TRBJ2-6	NA	CAISEVRQKSSGANVLTF	TGTGCCATCAGTGAGGTTCGGCAGAAGAGCTCTGGGGCCAACGTCCTGACTTTC
NA	TRBV20-1	TRBJ2-1	many	CSAREQGGSYNEQFF	TGCAGTGCTAGGGAACAGGGTGGGTCCTACAATGAGCAGTTCTTC
NA	TRBV18	TRBJ1-1	many	CASSPPPPGGTEAFF	TGTGCCAGCTCACCGCCCCCGCCGGGTGGCACTGAAGCTTTCTTT
TRBD1	TRBV2	TRBJ1-5	NA	CASSGTGRVKKPQHF	TGTGCCAGCAGCGGGACAGGGAGAGTCAAGAAGCCCCAGCATTTT
NA	TRBV7-2	TRBJ2-3	many	CASSLGLGTDTQYF	TGTGCCAGCAGCTTAGGACTGGGCACAGATACGCAGTATTTT
TRBD2	TRBV20-1	TRBJ2-7	many	CSAALAAPSDEQYF	TGCAGTGCAGCTCTAGCGGCCCCAAGCGACGAGCAGTACTTC
NA	TRBV11-2	TRBJ1-1	many	CASSFGTLGGEAFF	TGTGCCAGCAGCTTTGGGACATTGGGGGGTGAAGCTTTCTTT
NA	TRBV10-3	TRBJ1-2	NA	CATHKGTEPANYGYTF	TGTGCCACCCACAAGGGGACGGAACCAGCTAACTATGGCTACACCTTC
NA	TRBV20-1	TRBJ2-3	NA	CSARDPRADESLDTQYF	TGCAGTGCTAGAGATCCAAGGGCTGACGAGAGCCTAGATACGCAGTATTTT
TRBD2	TRBV12-3/TRBV12-4	TRBJ2-7	many	CASSPGPGASGRRYEQYF	TGTGCCAGCAGTCCCGGGCCCGGGGCTAGCGGGAGACGCTACGAGCAGTACTTC
NA	TRBV9	TRBJ1-1	many	CASSVDGSTEAFF	TGTGCCAGCAGCGTGGACGGCAGCACTGAAGCTTTCTTT
NA	TRBV7-9	TRBJ1-5	many	CASSLPDSNQPQHF	TGTGCCAGCAGCTTACCAGACAGCAATCAGCCCCAGCATTTT
TRBD1	TRBV6-1	TRBJ2-3	few	CASSSSGGRADTQYF	TGTGCCAGCAGTAGCTCAGGGGGACGGGCAGATACGCAGTATTTT
NA	TRBV25-1	TRBJ2-3	few	CASSDIRITDTQYF	TGTGCCAGCAGTGATATTAGAATCACAGATACGCAGTATTTT
NA	TRBV3-1	TRBJ1-2	many	CASSQGQYGYTF	TGTGCCAGCAGCCAAGGGCAGTATGGCTACACCTTC
NA	TRBV9	TRBJ2-7	many	CASSVGDGPTYEQYF	TGTGCCAGCAGCGTAGGAGACGGGCCAACCTACGAGCAGTACTTC
TRBD2	TRBV18	TRBJ2-3	many	CASSRGLAASTDTQYF	TGTGCCAGCTCACGAGGACTAGCCGCAAGCACAGATACGCAGTATTTT
TRBD1	TRBV11-2	TRBJ2-1	many	CASSSRTGEVEQFF	TGTGCCAGCAGCTCGCGGACAGGGGAAGTTGAGCAGTTCTTC
NA	TRBV19	TRBJ1-5	NA	CASKAQVGQPQHF	TGTGCCAGTAAGGCCCAGGTTGGGCAGCCCCAGCATTTT
NA	TRBV18	TRBJ2-7	many	CASSKGGYEQYF	TGTGCCAGCTCGAAGGGGGGATACGAGCAGTACTTC
NA	TRBV30	TRBJ2-1	many	CAWSVLGGSRNEQFF	TGTGCCTGGAGTGTACTAGGTGGCAGTCGCAATGAGCAGTTCTTC
NA	TRBV6-2/TRBV6-3	TRBJ2-7	many	CASSSGTPYFYEQYF	TGTGCCAGCAGTTCCGGGACTCCCTATTTTTACGAGCAGTACTTC
TRBD1	TRBV4-2	TRBJ2-1	many	CASSQAIGTGYNEQFF	TGTGCCAGCAGCCAAGCTATTGGGACAGGATACAATGAGCAGTTCTTC
TRBD2	TRBV28	TRBJ2-2	NA	CASYHDGLAGGELFF	TGTGCCAGCTACCATGACGGACTAGCTGGCGGGGAGCTGTTTTTT
NA	TRBV18	TRBJ2-2	many	CASSPFSGAANTGELFF	TGTGCCAGCTCACCCTTTTCGGGGGCCGCGAACACCGGGGAGCTGTTTTTT
NA	TRBV28	TRBJ2-1	many	CASSLSGQRAGRRSYNEQFF	TGTGCCAGCAGTTTATCGGGCCAGAGGGCGGGACGACGCTCCTACAATGAGCAGTTCTTC
NA	TRBV5-1	TRBJ2-7	many	CASSLGDIGHEQYF	TGCGCCAGCAGCTTGGGGGACATAGGACACGAGCAGTACTTC
TRBD1	TRBV12-3/TRBV12-4	TRBJ1-6	many	CASSLALTGVDRGSPLHF	TGTGCCAGCAGTTTAGCGCTTACAGGGGTTGATCGTGGTTCACCCCTCCACTTT
NA	TRBV15	TRBJ1-1	NA	CATMLRGSEAFF	TGTGCCACCATGTTGAGGGGGTCTGAAGCTTTCTTT
NA	TRBV12-3/TRBV12-4	TRBJ1-2	NA	CASSFRSGGVANYGYTF	TGTGCCAGCAGTTTTCGGAGCGGGGGAGTAGCTAACTATGGCTACACCTTC
NA	TRBV18	TRBJ2-7	many	CASSLSTGTYEQYF	TGTGCCAGCTCACTATCGACCGGTACCTACGAGCAGTACTTC
NA	TRBV15	TRBJ1-5	NA	CATSEGTGRNQPQHF	TGTGCCACCAGCGAGGGCACTGGAAGAAATCAGCCCCAGCATTTT
NA	TRBV5-5	TRBJ2-1	few	CASSFWNNEQFF	TGTGCCAGCAGCTTCTGGAACAATGAGCAGTTCTTC
NA	TRBV28	TRBJ2-3	NA	CASSLPPPGADTQYF	TGTGCCAGCAGTTTACCCCCCCCGGGGGCAGATACGCAGTATTTT
NA	TRBV10-1	TRBJ1-5	NA	CASSESPDLSNQPQHF	TGCGCCAGCAGTGAGTCTCCAGACCTTAGCAATCAGCCCCAGCATTTT
TRBD1	TRBV5-1	TRBJ2-5	NA	CASSSQGDWETQYF	TGCGCCAGCAGCTCACAGGGGGATTGGGAGACCCAGTACTTC
NA	TRBV18	TRBJ2-3	many	CASSPQTGVTDTQYF	TGTGCCAGCTCACCACAGACGGGCGTCACAGATACGCAGTATTTT